The clone carrying this T cell receptor (beta chain) was seen at least ten times. This specimen comes from a study of T-cell reconstitution after alpha-beta-depleted transplantation in children. Preparation of the TCRbeta library involved a method that used unique molecular identifiers. TCRdb re-analysed the PCR reads in MiXCR, keeping a single row per CDR3 protein. The sample holds about 640,000 distinct CDR3 sequences; approximately 15% are singletons and the top ten take approximately 1%. The V and J ends lost 10 bases and 7 bases respectively, with 14 bases between them. This CDR3 has 11 amino acids. Germline CDR1 ENHRY, CDR2 SYGVKD.

This sequence joins TRBV10-3 and TRBJ2-7; perhaps TRBD2 as D (6 bases). The sequence came from a human donor who donated a stem cell graft to a child with acute myeloid leukemia. The sample was PBMCs from the stem cell graft donor, taken from the stem cell graft. The CDR3 DNA sequence: TGTGCCACCACAGACGCGGGGGAGCAGTACTTC. Translation gives CATTDAGEQYF.